These 2 T cell receptor beta chains share one sample of origin, sequenced in a study of blood T cell repertoires in COVID-19. Sequencing was performed with immunoSEQ multiplex PCR; in TCRdb, only in-frame clones are kept and a portion is missing. The profile shows some 20,000 clones, around nine tenths of them singletons. Sequencing was done on a sample of peripheral blood. These receptors all come from a man in his forties with active COVID-19.

The J gene is TRBJ2-1, the V gene TRBV5-6; TRBD2 agrees at 9 bases. The CDR3 length is 16 residues. V lost 1 base, J lost 3 bases, and 5 bases stayed unmatched. Per the germline V gene, CDR1 is SGHDT and CDR2 is YYEEEE. The CDR3 sequence is CASSLIAGESYNEQFF. The CDR3, as DNA: TGTGCCAGCAGCTTGATAGCGGGAGAAAGCTACAATGAGCAGTTCTTC.

The chain carries TRBV2 and TRBJ2-1; D possibly corresponds to TRBD2 (6 bases). This CDR3 contains 16 residues. Trimming removed 6 bases from V and 0 bases from J, with 15 bases in between. CDR1 SNHLY and CDR2 FYNNEI come from the germline V gene. In DNA form, the CDR3 reads TGTGCCAGCAGCCACATCCGGGAGTTCTCCTACAATGAGCAGTTCTTC. It is translated as CASSHIREFSYNEQFF.